The 26 T cell receptor beta chains in this list originate from one sample, sequenced in a study of T cell responses to AZD1222 COVID-19 vaccine. The protocol was immunoSEQ multiplex PCR, while the TCRdb copy is restricted to in-frame clones and leaves out a portion. There are some 60,000 clones in the sample; 65% to 80% occur only once, and roughly 4% lies in the top ten. The sequences come from peripheral blood, collected 28 days after the second AZD1222 dose. Receptors originate from an adult who received the AZD1222 COVID-19 vaccine.

This clone rates as large. The chain carries TRBV2 and TRBJ2-5; TRBD1 agrees at 9 bases. The CDR3 runs 14 residues. V was pared by 6 bases and J by 3 bases, with 5 bases of the junction left unmatched. Germline CDR1 and CDR2: SNHLY and FYNNEI. CDR3 sequence reads: CASSGTGWEETQYF. In nucleotides, the CDR3 is TGTGCCAGCAGCGGGACAGGGTGGGAAGAGACCCAGTACTTC.

CDR3 sequence (DNA): TGTGCCAGCAGCTGGGGGGGCCCTCCGGGTGAGCAGTACTTC. Residues: CASSWGGPPGEQYF. The rearrangement joins TRBV7-2 to TRBJ2-7, with D perhaps TRBD2 (7 bases). The germline V and J ends were trimmed by 4 bases and 7 bases, with 17 bases remaining between them. Germline CDR1 SGHTA, CDR2 FQGNSA. The CDR3 contains 14 residues. The entire variable domain, with the rest obtained from reference TRBV7-2 and TRBJ2-7, is as follows: GAGVSQSPSNKVTEKGKDVELRCDPISGHTALYWYRQSLGQGLEFLIYFQGNSAPDKSGLPSDRFSAERTGGSVSTLTIQRTQQEDSAVYLCASSWGGPPGEQYFGPGTRLTVT.

By frequency in the sample, this clone is medium-sized. The genes are TRBV30 and TRBJ2-3, with D possibly TRBD2 on 6 matching bases. Trimming removed 0 bases from V and 14 bases from J, with 12 bases in between. The V gene's germline CDR1 is GTSNPN and CDR2 SVGIG (reference sequence). The CDR3 consists of 11 residues. As DNA, the CDR3 is TGTGCCTGGAGTGTCGGAACCGGGAGGTATTTT. Protein sequence: CAWSVGTGRYF.

This clone appeared once. The genes are TRBV19 and TRBJ2-6; no firm D call. V dropped 3 bases and J dropped 0 bases, with 6 bases sitting between them. Germline CDR1 reads LNHDA; CDR2 reads SQIVND (reference sequence). This CDR3 is 15 amino acids long. The CDR3 loop reads CASSMKGSGANVLTF. CDR3 coding DNA: TGTGCCAGTAGTATGAAGGGCTCTGGGGCCAACGTCCTGACTTTC.

Only a few counts were recorded for this clone. The chain employs TRBV19 and TRBJ1-5; D is perhaps TRBD1 (6 bases). CDR1 is LNHDA and CDR2 is SQIVND in the germline V gene (reference sequence). V shed 8 bases and J shed 3 bases, with 20 bases lying between them. The length of the CDR3 is 16 residues. Here the CDR3 reads CASQSTQGWDNQPQHF. CDR3 coding DNA: TGTGCCAGTCAATCGACCCAGGGGTGGGACAATCAGCCCCAGCATTTT.

This clone appeared a single time. The chain joins TRBV5-1 to TRBJ2-3; a weak D match, TRBD2 (5 bases). This CDR3 has 15 amino acids. Germline V gene data show CDR1 as SGHRS and CDR2 as YFSETQ. Between the trimmed V and J ends, which lost 3 bases and 4 bases, there was a span of 15 bases. The CDR3 here is CASSSRVIGPDTQYF. The CDR3 DNA is TGCGCCAGCAGCTCGAGGGTGATCGGACCAGATACGCAGTATTTT. The full variable domain, rest sourced from reference TRBV5-1 and TRBJ2-3, is KAGVTQTPRYLIKTRGQQVTLSCSPISGHRSVSWYQQTPGQGLQFLFEYFSETQRNKGNFPGRFSGRQFSNSRSEMNVSTLELGDSALYLCASSSRVIGPDTQYFGPGTRLTVL.

This chain links TRBV7-9 with TRBJ2-5; 9 bases are a match to TRBD1. Trimming removed 1 base from V and 3 bases from J; junction bases left unmatched: 3. Germline CDR1 SEHNR, CDR2 FQNEAQ (reference sequence). The CDR3 consists of 15 residues. As DNA, the CDR3 is TGTGCCAGCAGCTTAGGGGGGACAGGGAAAGAGACCCAGTACTTC. Its protein product is CASSLGGTGKETQYF.

This chain joins TRBV9 and TRBJ2-2, with TRBD1 identical over 8 bases. Germline loops: CDR1 SGDLS, CDR2 YYNGEE. This CDR3 is built from 14 residues. Trimming removed 2 bases from V and 4 bases from J; junction bases left unmatched: 1. The CDR3 nucleotides are TGTGCCAGCAGCGTCGACAGGGGCACCGGGGAGCTGTTTTTT. Translating gives CASSVDRGTGELFF.

The V gene is TRBV5-1, the J gene TRBJ1-6, with D possibly TRBD1 on 6 matching bases. The CDR3 spans 15 residues. The germline V gene encodes CDR1 SGHRS and CDR2 YFSETQ. V gave up 0 bases and J gave up 6 bases, with 10 bases separating them. CDR3 protein: CASSLGLQGNSPLHF. As DNA, the CDR3 is TGCGCCAGCAGCTTGGGGCTACAGGGTAATTCACCCCTCCACTTT.

V is TRBV15 and J is TRBJ2-3; D gene unclear. Germline V CDR1 and CDR2: LNHNV, YYDKDF (reference sequence). This CDR3 is built from 13 residues. Trimming removed 3 bases from V and 6 bases from J, with 10 bases in between. The CDR3 here is CATSRGLGDTQYF. CDR3 sequence (DNA): TGTGCCACCAGCAGGGGCCTCGGTGATACGCAGTATTTT. Full variable domain (missing parts from reference TRBV15 and TRBJ2-3): DAMVIQNPRYQVTQFGKPVTLSCSQTLNHNVMYWYQQKSSQAPKLLFHYYDKDFNNEADTPDNFQSRRPNTSFCFLDIRSPGLGDTAMYLCATSRGLGDTQYFGPGTRLTVL.

J is TRBJ1-2 and V is TRBV5-1, with TRBD1 matching 8 bases. After removal of 4 bases from V and 5 bases from J, the junction contained 10 bases not matched to a gene. The V gene's germline CDR1 is SGHRS and CDR2 YFSETQ. The CDR3 totals 15 residues. CDR3 amino acids: CASSAGQGERYGYTF. In DNA, the CDR3 is TGCGCCAGCAGCGCCGGACAGGGAGAACGGTATGGCTACACCTTC.

V usage is TRBV2 and J usage is TRBJ2-2; D unresolved. Trimming took 1 base from V and 0 from J, leaving 6 bases between them. CDR1 SNHLY and CDR2 FYNNEI come from the germline V gene. The CDR3 is made up of 15 amino acids. CDR3 region: CASSEGRPNTGELFF. DNA for the CDR3: TGTGCCAGCAGTGAAGGCAGGCCGAACACCGGGGAGCTGTTTTTT. The complete variable domain, with remaining parts taken from reference TRBV2 and TRBJ2-2, reads EPEVTQTPSHQVTQMGQEVILRCVPISNHLYFYWYRQILGQKVEFLVSFYNNEISEKSEIFDDQFSVERPDGSNFTLKIRSTKLEDSAMYFCASSEGRPNTGELFFGEGSRLTVL.

The J gene is TRBJ2-3, the V gene TRBV7-9; the match to TRBD1 covers 9 bases. There are 17 residues in the CDR3. V was pared by 4 bases and J by 2 bases, with 10 bases of the junction left unmatched. In germline, CDR1 is SEHNR, CDR2 FQNEAQ (reference sequence). The CDR3 sequence is CASSSPWDRDITDTQYF. CDR3 bases: TGTGCCAGCAGCTCCCCCTGGGACAGGGATATCACAGATACGCAGTATTTT. Full variable domain (rest looked up from reference TRBV7-9 and TRBJ2-3): DTGVSQNPRHKITKRGQNVTFRCDPISEHNRLYWYRQTLGQGPEFLTYFQNEAQLEKSRLLSDRFSAERPKGSFSTLEIQRTEQGDSAMYLCASSSPWDRDITDTQYFGPGTRLTVL.

This clone was observed a few times. The chain links TRBV19 to TRBJ1-5, with no clear D. Trimming left V 6 bases short and J 3 bases short, with 6 bases between. Germline V lookup: CDR1 LNHDA, CDR2 SQIVND (reference sequence). The CDR3 extends over 12 amino acids. CDR3: CASRENNQPQHF. As DNA, the CDR3 is TGTGCCAGTAGGGAGAACAATCAGCCCCAGCATTTT. The complete variable domain, with remaining parts taken from reference TRBV19 and TRBJ1-5, reads DGGITQSPKYLFRKEGQNVTLSCEQNLNHDAMYWYRQDPGQGLRLIYYSQIVNDFQKGDIAEGYSVSREKKESFPLTVTSAQKNPTAFYLCASRENNQPQHFGDGTRLSIL.

The chain links TRBV6-5 to TRBJ2-3, with TRBD2 as a possible D gene (6 bases). Germline lookup yields CDR1 MNHEY and CDR2 SVGAGI. V was shortened by 2 bases and J by 10 bases, with 19 bases between the two germline ends. The CDR3 spans 15 residues. CDR3 sequence (DNA): TGTGCCAGCAGTTACCTGGGACTCCCGCCGGGGCCGCAGTATTTT. Protein product: CASSYLGLPPGPQYF.

The chain is built from TRBV7-2 and TRBJ1-2; 9 bases are a match to TRBD1. The CDR3 loop spans 15 amino acids. Unmatched junction bases numbered 8, after V lost 4 bases and J lost 5 bases. Germline CDR1 SGHTA, CDR2 FQGNSA. For the CDR3, the DNA is TGTGCCAGCAGCTCGCCGGGACAGGGCAGTTATGGCTACACCTTC. Translated, it gives CASSSPGQGSYGYTF.

The chain carries TRBV5-4 and TRBJ1-4; 9 nucleotides align to TRBD1. Germline CDR1 and CDR2: SGHNT and YYREEE (reference sequence). The CDR3 sequence is 16 residues long. J gave up 6 bases and V 4 bases, and 10 bases lay outside the gene matches. CDR3 nucleotide sequence: TGTGCCAGCAGCCTCTCCTTGGACAGGGGAGATGAAAAACTGTTTTTT. This sequence encodes CASSLSLDRGDEKLFF.

V is TRBV6-6 and J is TRBJ2-4, with TRBD1 identical over 8 bases. Germline CDR1 reads MNHNY; CDR2 reads SVGAGI (reference sequence). The CDR3 extends over 14 amino acids. Trimming took 6 bases from V and 6 from J; bases not matched to a gene: 7. The CDR3 loop is CASSPTGAGNIQYF. CDR3 sequence (DNA): TGTGCCAGCAGCCCGACAGGGGCGGGAAACATTCAGTACTTC.

J is TRBJ2-2 and V is TRBV6-1, with 13 bases fitting TRBD2. V was pared by 2 bases and J by 7 bases, with 10 bases of the junction left unmatched. Germline-derived CDR1 and CDR2 are MNHNS and SASEGT. This CDR3 has 18 residues. The DNA for the CDR3 is TGTGCCAGCAGTGAAATCTCCGGACTAGCGGGGGCGATCGGGGAGCTGTTTTTT. Protein: CASSEISGLAGAIGELFF.

The chain joins TRBV9 to TRBJ1-1, with TRBD1 as a possible D gene (5 bases). Deletions cut 2 bases from V and 3 bases from J, with 20 bases between. The CDR3 has 17 amino acids. CDR1 and CDR2 (germline): SGDLS, YYNGEE. CDR3 region: CASSVVPDTRADTEAFF. CDR3 sequence (DNA): TGTGCCAGCAGCGTCGTACCCGATACCAGGGCCGACACTGAAGCTTTCTTT.

The rearrangement links TRBV2 to TRBJ1-5, with a weak D call TRBD1 (6 bases). The CDR3 runs 13 residues. V lost 5 bases and J lost 7, with 12 bases in between. Germline V gene data show CDR1 as SNHLY and CDR2 as FYNNEI. CDR3: CASSTGLQQPQHF. Written as DNA, the CDR3 is TGTGCCAGCAGTACAGGGTTACAGCAGCCCCAGCATTTT.

The chain has TRBV7-8 and TRBJ2-5; D is unresolved. Germline V gene sequence: CDR1 SGHVS, CDR2 FQNEAQ. The V end lost 1 base, the J end lost 2 bases, and 8 bases lay between the germline ends. This CDR3 has 14 amino acids. CDR3 in amino acids: CASSLGRRQETQYF. In DNA, the CDR3 is TGTGCCAGCAGCTTAGGGCGGAGACAAGAGACCCAGTACTTC. The full variable domain, its missing parts supplied by reference TRBV7-8 and TRBJ2-5, is GAGVSQSPRYKVAKRGQDVALRCDPISGHVSLFWYQQALGQGPEFLTYFQNEAQLDKSGLPSDRFFAERPEGSVSTLKIQRTQQEDSAVYLCASSLGRRQETQYFGPGTRLLVL.

The chain has TRBV3-1 (or the pseudogene TRBV3-2) and TRBJ1-1, with 12 bases fitting TRBD1. The CDR3 consists of 14 residues. Trimming at V came to 4 bases and at J to 7 bases, leaving 4 bases not matched to a gene. The germline V gene has CDR1 LGHDT and CDR2 YNNKEL (reference sequence). DNA of the CDR3: TGTGCCAGCAGCCGGGACAGGGGGCTGGATGAAGCTTTCTTT. Translation gives CASSRDRGLDEAFF.

This rearrangement joins TRBV5-1 to TRBJ2-1, with 8 bases matching TRBD2. CDR1 SGHRS and CDR2 YFSETQ come from the germline V gene. This CDR3 contains 15 residues. V dropped 6 bases and J dropped 6; count of bases not matched to a gene: 11. The CDR3 reads CASTGGAGTVNEQFF. The CDR3 region has the DNA TGCGCCAGCACCGGGGGGGCCGGTACGGTCAATGAGCAGTTCTTC.

J is TRBJ2-5 and V is TRBV28; TRBD2 agrees at 8 bases. CDR3 length equals 14 residues. Germline V CDR1 and CDR2: MDHEN, SYDVKM. The V and J ends lost 5 bases and 5 bases, in that order; junction bases with no gene match: 7. Here the CDR3 DNA reads TGTGCCAGCAGTCCTATGACTAGCGTGGAGACCCAGTACTTC. Translation gives CASSPMTSVETQYF.

This chain uses TRBV6-6 with TRBJ2-7; TRBD2 matches 8 bases. Germline CDR1 is MNHNY and CDR2 is SVGAGI (reference sequence). The junction had 4 bases not matched to a gene; V was cut back by 2 bases and J by 1 base. CDR3 length: 15 residues. The CDR3 DNA follows: TGTGCCAGCAGTTACCCCGGGGGGGCATCCTACGAGCAGTACTTC. This sequence encodes CASSYPGGASYEQYF.